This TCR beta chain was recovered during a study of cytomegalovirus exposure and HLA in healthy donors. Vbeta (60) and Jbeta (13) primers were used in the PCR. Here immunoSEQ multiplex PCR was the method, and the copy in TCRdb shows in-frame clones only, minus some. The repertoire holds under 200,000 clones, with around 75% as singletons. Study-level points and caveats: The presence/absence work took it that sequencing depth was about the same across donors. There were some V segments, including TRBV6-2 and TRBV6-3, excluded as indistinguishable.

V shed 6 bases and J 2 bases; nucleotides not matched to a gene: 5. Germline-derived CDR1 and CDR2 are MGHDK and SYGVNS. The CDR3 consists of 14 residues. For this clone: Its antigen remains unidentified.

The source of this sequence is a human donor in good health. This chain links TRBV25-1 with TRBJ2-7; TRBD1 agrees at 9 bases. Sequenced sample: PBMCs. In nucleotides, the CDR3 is TGTGCCAGCAGGGGGGGGACAGGGACCTACGAGCAGTACTTC. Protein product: CASRGGTGTYEQYF.